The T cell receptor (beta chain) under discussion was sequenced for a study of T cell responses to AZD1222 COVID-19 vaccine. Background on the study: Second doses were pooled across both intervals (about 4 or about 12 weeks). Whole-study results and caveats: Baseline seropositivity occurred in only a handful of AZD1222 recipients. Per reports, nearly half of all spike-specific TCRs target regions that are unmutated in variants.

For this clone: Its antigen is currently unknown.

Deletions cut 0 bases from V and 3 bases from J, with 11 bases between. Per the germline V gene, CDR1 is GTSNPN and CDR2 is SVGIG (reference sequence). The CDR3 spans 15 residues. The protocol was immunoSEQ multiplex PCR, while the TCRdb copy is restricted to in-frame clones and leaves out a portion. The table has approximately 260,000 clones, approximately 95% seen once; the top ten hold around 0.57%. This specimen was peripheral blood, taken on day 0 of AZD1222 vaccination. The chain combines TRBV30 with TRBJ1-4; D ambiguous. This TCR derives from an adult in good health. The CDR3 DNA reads TGTGCCTGGAGTGTAAATCTCGCAGCTAATGAAAAACTGTTTTTT. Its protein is CAWSVNLAANEKLFF.